One and the same sample provided the 13 T cell receptor beta chains below, sequenced in a study of graft-versus-host responses after intestinal transplantation (dated by TCRdb to the early 2020s). Their antigens remain unidentified. Explained via the paper, the time point label denotes: cells obtained before transplantation from donor or recipient. Receptor amplification or capture employed the immunoSEQ multiplex PCR assay. TCRdb limited this immuneACCESS table to in-frame rearrangements with V and J called. A share of clones is missing; checked studies link under half to unresolved V genes, and the rest is unexplained. The sample profile shows about 88,000 clones; around 90% of them were found once. Approximately 0.3% of the sample is taken by the ten largest. This sample comprised unstimulated CD4+ T cells sorted from spleen or lymph node cells, obtained before intestinal transplant. The receptors come from a human donor who received an intestinal transplant.

This chain links TRBV6-1 with TRBJ2-3; 9 bases agree with TRBD2. Germline values: CDR1 MNHNS, CDR2 SASEGT. This CDR3 region has 20 residues. J gave up 6 bases and V 2 bases, and 21 bases lay outside the gene matches. The CDR3 DNA reads TGTGCCAGCAGTGAAAAATTGGGAGGGCTAGCGGGACCCCTCAGGGATACGCAGTATTTT. This encodes CASSEKLGGLAGPLRDTQYF.

The genes are TRBV10-3 and TRBJ2-7; 15 positions match TRBD2. CDR1 ENHRY and CDR2 SYGVKD come from the germline V gene. The V segment lost 6 bases and the J segment 3 bases; nucleotides outside the gene matches: 9. CDR3 size: 17 residues. Here the CDR3 reads CAISLQWTSGRVYEQYF. In DNA, the CDR3 is TGTGCCATCAGCCTCCAATGGACTAGCGGGAGGGTCTACGAGCAGTACTTC.

The gene calls are TRBV28 and TRBJ1-2; D is perhaps TRBD1 (5 bases). The CDR3 runs to 14 residues. Germline values: CDR1 MDHEN, CDR2 SYDVKM. The V end lost 3 bases, the J end lost 5 bases, and 13 bases lay between the germline ends. The CDR3 region is CASSLPGTGYGYTF. For the CDR3, the DNA is TGTGCCAGCAGTTTGCCAGGGACGGGATATGGCTACACCTTC.

The V and J genes are TRBV5-8 and TRBJ1-3, with unresolved D. V dropped 1 base and J dropped 4 bases, with 6 bases sitting between them. The CDR3 is 13 residues long. Germline V gives CDR1 SGHTS, CDR2 YDEGEE. The CDR3 loop reads CASSLRIGNTIYF. CDR3 nucleotide sequence: TGTGCCAGCAGCTTGAGAATAGGAAACACCATATATTTT.

This clone was counted once. V and J are TRBV11-1 and TRBJ2-5; 12 bases align to TRBD2. CDR3 size: 16 residues. Germline V gene sequence: CDR1 SGHAT, CDR2 FQDESV (reference sequence). J lost 5 bases, V lost 5 bases, and 9 bases had no gene match. CDR3 bases: TGTGCCAGCAGCGCCTTGACTAGCGGGAGTGGTGAGACCCAGTACTTC. It encodes CASSALTSGSGETQYF.

The chain employs TRBV5-1 and TRBJ2-1; 7 nucleotides match TRBD1. The length of the CDR3 is 16 residues. The germline V gene encodes CDR1 SGHRS and CDR2 YFSETQ. With V trimmed by 2 bases and J by 5 bases, 10 bases remained unmatched. The CDR3 region has the DNA TGCGCCAGCAGCTTCTCAGGGGGTACACTTAACAATGAGCAGTTCTTC. This codes for CASSFSGGTLNNEQFF.

V usage is TRBV28 and J usage is TRBJ1-2, with D perhaps TRBD1 (6 bases). CDR1 is MDHEN and CDR2 is SYDVKM in the germline V gene. The CDR3 has 15 amino acids. The ends were cut back, 6 bases at V and 3 bases at J, with 17 bases in the middle. The DNA of the CDR3 is TGTGCCAGCAGCTCACCAGGAGCAGGGGACTATGGCTACACCTTC. This gives the protein CASSSPGAGDYGYTF.

This clone was seen once. This chain joins TRBV28 and TRBJ2-2; 10 bases are shared with TRBD1. This CDR3 is built from 14 residues. Germline loops: CDR1 MDHEN, CDR2 SYDVKM. Trimming took 6 bases from V and 6 from J; bases not matched to a gene: 4. The CDR3 coding sequence is TGTGCCAGCAGGGTCGGACAGGGGGCCGGGGAGCTGTTTTTT. Protein: CASRVGQGAGELFF.

The rearrangement uses TRBV30 and TRBJ1-2; unclear D gene. V was pared by 0 bases and J by 2 bases, with 10 bases between. Germline V gene data show CDR1 as GTSNPN and CDR2 as SVGIG (reference sequence). The CDR3 has 14 amino acids. DNA of the CDR3: TGTGCCTGGAGTGTGCGGGGATCCAACTATGGCTACACCTTC. Protein sequence: CAWSVRGSNYGYTF. The full variable domain, in which reference TRBV30 and TRBJ1-2 provide the parts outside the CDR3, is SQTIHQWPATLVQPVGSPLSLECTVEGTSNPNLYWYRQAAGRGLQLLFYSVGIGQISSEVPQNLSASRPQDRQFILSSKKLLLSDSGFYLCAWSVRGSNYGYTFGSGTRLTVV.

The chain is built from TRBV6-1 and TRBJ2-7; D is ambiguous. In germline, CDR1 is MNHNS, CDR2 SASEGT. V lost 10 bases and J lost 0, with 13 bases in between. The CDR3 has 13 amino acids. CDR3 DNA sequence: TGTGCCACCCAAAGGTACGGCTCCTACGAGCAGTACTTC. It translates to CATQRYGSYEQYF.

The CDR3 region has the DNA TGTGCCAGCAGCCAAGACTACGGCGGGACCTCCTACAATGAGCAGTTCTTC. This translates into CASSQDYGGTSYNEQFF. This chain uses TRBV4-2 with TRBJ2-1, with D maybe TRBD2 (6 bases). Trimming removed 0 bases from V and 0 bases from J, with 12 bases in between. CDR1 is LGHNA, CDR2 YNFKEQ, per germline. This CDR3 has 17 residues.

The table lists this clone with a few counts. J is TRBJ1-3 and V is TRBV28; 9 nucleotides line up with TRBD1. Germline loops: CDR1 MDHEN, CDR2 SYDVKM. The CDR3 has 17 residues. The ends lost 6 bases at V and 2 bases at J; junction bases unmatched: 11. In nucleotides, the CDR3 is TGTGCCAGCAGCCCACTTTGGGGACAGGGTGCTGGAAACACCATATATTTT. Its protein product is CASSPLWGQGAGNTIYF.

The chain is built from TRBV7-2 and TRBJ2-2; a weak D match, TRBD2 (7 bases). CDR3 length equals 15 residues. From germline, CDR1 is SGHTA and CDR2 FQGNSA. V was cut by 2 bases and J by 7 bases, with 14 bases left in between. The CDR3 nucleotides read TGTGCCAGCAGCTTAATACAGGGCGGGAGCGGGGAGCTGTTTTTT. Translated: CASSLIQGGSGELFF.